Listed below are T cell receptor beta chains from one sample, sequenced in a study of CD8 T cells in ankylosing spondylitis. TCRdb processed the 5' RACE reads anew with MiXCR; each CDR3 protein has one entry. The sample yields roughly 130,000 distinct CDR3 sequences, roughly 6.6% seen once. Sample: blood, either unsorted or a sorted T cell fraction (not recorded which). The source of these receptors is a male donor with ankylosing spondylitis or in good health (not recorded which). CDR3s include the opening cysteine and the closing phenylalanine or tryptophan. Fields, in order: CDR3 length, D gene, clone size, V gene, J gene, CDR3 protein. The D gene is left open where the match is weak. Rows may omit the clone size; those that give it use once, few, many or a size class.

>12|NA|many|TRBV5-1|TRBJ2-1
CASSLALNEQFF
>16|NA|NA|TRBV6-2/TRBV6-3|TRBJ1-5
CASIGRQGYSNQPQHF
>16|NA|many|TRBV12-3/TRBV12-4|TRBJ2-3
CASNLRALRGTDTQYF
>16|TRBD1|NA|TRBV20-1|TRBJ2-1
CSARDLDRGGDNEQFF
>13|NA|many|TRBV6-1|TRBJ2-1
CASNPGGDNEQFF
>13|NA|many|TRBV19|TRBJ1-1
CASSITSSTEAFF
>13|TRBD1|many|TRBV15|TRBJ2-7
CATRKTGSYEQYF
>14|NA|NA|TRBV4-1|TRBJ1-5
CASSLREKDQPQHF
>14|NA|NA|TRBV9|TRBJ2-3
CASSVMQGGDTQYF
>16|NA|many|TRBV7-2|TRBJ1-4
CASSLAAGATNEKLFF
>13|NA|many|TRBV5-5|TRBJ2-2
CASSLLGAGELFF
>15|TRBD1|many|TRBV7-9|TRBJ1-4
CASSLAQGAAEKLFF
>12|NA|many|TRBV5-1|TRBJ2-3
CASRRDGDTQYF
>15|NA|few|TRBV11-3|TRBJ2-5
CASSLASHNQETQYF
>15|NA|many|TRBV7-9|TRBJ2-3
CASSLAGMSADTQYF
>14|TRBD2|many|TRBV20-1|TRBJ2-2
CSARGLAHTGELFF
>14|TRBD1|few|TRBV20-1|TRBJ1-5
CSASVPGGHQPQHF
>23|TRBD2|many|TRBV12-3/TRBV12-4|TRBJ2-2
CASSLRPSLPGLAGAGTTGELFF
>13|NA|many|TRBV14|TRBJ1-5
CASSQDSLQPQHF
>15|TRBD1|many|TRBV7-2|TRBJ1-5
CASTLDRGRNQPQHF
>16|TRBD2|many|TRBV15|TRBJ2-3
CATSRERGGSTDTQYF
>14|NA|many|TRBV5-1|TRBJ2-1
CASSVGQSYNEQFF
>15|NA|many|TRBV7-2|TRBJ2-7
CASSKPPRLPYEQYF
>11|NA|many|TRBV20-1|TRBJ2-7
CSASWQGEQYF
>11|NA|many|TRBV29-1|TRBJ2-7
CSVTDFYEQYF
>15|TRBD1|many|TRBV5-1|TRBJ2-3
CASSSWDRVTDTQYF
>13|NA|NA|TRBV5-1|TRBJ1-1
CASSSAQNTEAFF
>13|TRBD1|many|TRBV20-1|TRBJ1-6
CSAVGQGFSPLHF
>14|TRBD1|many|TRBV2|TRBJ1-5
CASSEGGGLVTQHF
>16|TRBD1|NA|TRBV15|TRBJ2-7
CATSGSGTGGFYEQYF
>12|NA|many|TRBV20-1|TRBJ2-5
CSAQTDKETQYF
>13|NA|many|TRBV5-1|TRBJ1-2
CASSWDKSYGYTF
>15|NA|many|TRBV5-1|TRBJ1-1
CASSVQGPLNTEAFF
>13|NA|many|TRBV20-1|TRBJ2-2
CSASVQNTGELFF
>16|NA|many|TRBV6-1|TRBJ2-3
CASTGTLGKVTDTQYF
>17|NA|many|TRBV5-6|TRBJ2-3
CASSLEDPPPHTDTQYF
>14|NA|many|TRBV5-5|TRBJ1-6
CASSLGRINSPLHF
>15|NA|many|TRBV5-1|TRBJ2-5
CASSLMRAHQETQYF
>16|TRBD1|many|TRBV5-6|TRBJ1-2
CASSPQTGGADYGYTF
>13|NA|many|TRBV5-1|TRBJ2-1
CASSLDQINEQFF
>17|TRBD1|many|TRBV5-1|TRBJ1-4
CASSPQGPPTTNEKLFF
>13|NA|many|TRBV5-1|TRBJ2-5
CASSLDRLETQYF
>16|TRBD2|few|TRBV6-2/TRBV6-3|TRBJ2-7
CASSSTTSGISYEQYF
>12|NA|many|TRBV7-9|TRBJ1-5
CASSLGRQPQHF